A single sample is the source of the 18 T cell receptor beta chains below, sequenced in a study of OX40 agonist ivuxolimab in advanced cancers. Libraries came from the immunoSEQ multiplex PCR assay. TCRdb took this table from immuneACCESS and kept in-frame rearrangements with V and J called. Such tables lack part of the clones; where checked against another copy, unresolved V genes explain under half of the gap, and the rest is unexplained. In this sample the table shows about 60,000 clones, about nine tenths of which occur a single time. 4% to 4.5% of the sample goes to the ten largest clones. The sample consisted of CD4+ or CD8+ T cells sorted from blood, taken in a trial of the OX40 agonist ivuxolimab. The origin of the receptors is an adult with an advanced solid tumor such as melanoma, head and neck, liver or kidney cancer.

CDR3 in amino acids: CASSLAGPGIEQYV. DNA for the CDR3: TGTGCCAGCAGCCTAGCGGGGCCCGGGATCGAGCAGTACGTC. V is TRBV11-2 and J is TRBJ2-7, with 9 positions matching TRBD2. Germline assignment: CDR1 SGHAT and CDR2 FQNNGV. The CDR3 runs 14 residues. Germline trimming cut 5 bases from V and 6 bases from J; bases unmatched to any gene: 8.

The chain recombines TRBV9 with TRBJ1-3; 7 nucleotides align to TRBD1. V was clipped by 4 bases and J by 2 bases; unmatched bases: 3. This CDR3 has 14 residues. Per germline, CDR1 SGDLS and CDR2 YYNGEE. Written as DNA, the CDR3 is TGTGCCAGCAGCAACAGGGGCCCTGGAAACACCATATATTTT. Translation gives CASSNRGPGNTIYF. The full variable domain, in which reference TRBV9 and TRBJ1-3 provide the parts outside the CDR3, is DSGVTQTPKHLITATGQRVTLRCSPRSGDLSVYWYQQSLDQGLQFLIQYYNGEERAKGNILERFSAQQFPDLHSELNLSSLELGDSALYFCASSNRGPGNTIYFGEGSWLTVV.

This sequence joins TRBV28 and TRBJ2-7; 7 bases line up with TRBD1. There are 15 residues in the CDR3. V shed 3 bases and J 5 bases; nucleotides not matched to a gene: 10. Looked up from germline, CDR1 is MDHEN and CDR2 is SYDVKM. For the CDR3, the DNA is TGTGCCAGCAGTTTGGTTGACAGGGTGTGGGACGAGCAGTACGTC. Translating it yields CASSLVDRVWDEQYV.

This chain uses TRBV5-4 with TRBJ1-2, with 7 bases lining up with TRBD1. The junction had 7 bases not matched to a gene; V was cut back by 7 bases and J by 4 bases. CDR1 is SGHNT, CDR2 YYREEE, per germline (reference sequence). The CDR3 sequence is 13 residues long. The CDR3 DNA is TGTGCCAGCCCCGGGCCAGGGGGCTATGGCTACACCTTC. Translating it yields CASPGPGGYGYTF. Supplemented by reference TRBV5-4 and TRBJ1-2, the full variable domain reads ETGVTQSPTHLIKTRGQQVTLRCSSQSGHNTVSWYQQALGQGPQFIFQYYREEENGRGNFPPRFSGLQFPNYSSELNVNALELDDSALYLCASPGPGGYGYTFGSGTRLTVV.

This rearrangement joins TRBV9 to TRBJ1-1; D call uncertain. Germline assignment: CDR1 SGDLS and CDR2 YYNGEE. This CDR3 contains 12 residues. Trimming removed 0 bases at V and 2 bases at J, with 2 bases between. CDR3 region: CASSVDNTEAFF. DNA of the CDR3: TGTGCCAGCAGCGTAGATAACACTGAAGCTTTCTTT.

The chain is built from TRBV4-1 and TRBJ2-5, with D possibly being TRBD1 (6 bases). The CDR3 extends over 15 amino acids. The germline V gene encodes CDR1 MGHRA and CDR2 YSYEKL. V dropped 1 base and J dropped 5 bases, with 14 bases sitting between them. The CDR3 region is CASSQGLQGVETQYF. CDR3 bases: TGCGCCAGCAGCCAAGGCCTACAGGGAGTGGAGACCCAGTACTTC.

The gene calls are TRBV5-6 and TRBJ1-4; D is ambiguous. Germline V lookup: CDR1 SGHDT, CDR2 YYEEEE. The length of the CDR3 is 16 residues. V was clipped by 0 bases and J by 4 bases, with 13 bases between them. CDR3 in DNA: TGTGCCAGCAGCTTGGGGCCCACGGGCGGTAATGAAAAACTGTTTTTT. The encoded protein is CASSLGPTGGNEKLFF.

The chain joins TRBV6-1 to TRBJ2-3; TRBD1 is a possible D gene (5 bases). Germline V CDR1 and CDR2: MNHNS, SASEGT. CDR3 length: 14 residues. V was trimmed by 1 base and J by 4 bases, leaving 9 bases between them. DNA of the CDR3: TGTGCCAGCAGTGAAGTCTGGGGCCCAGATACGCAGTATTTT. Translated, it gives CASSEVWGPDTQYF.

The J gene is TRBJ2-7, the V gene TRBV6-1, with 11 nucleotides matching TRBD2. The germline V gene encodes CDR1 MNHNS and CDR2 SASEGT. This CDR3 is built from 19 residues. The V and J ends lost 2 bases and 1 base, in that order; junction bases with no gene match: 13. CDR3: CASSEIDSGLAGGSYEQYF. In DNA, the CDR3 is TGTGCCAGCAGTGAAATCGACAGCGGGCTAGCGGGAGGATCCTACGAGCAGTACTTC.

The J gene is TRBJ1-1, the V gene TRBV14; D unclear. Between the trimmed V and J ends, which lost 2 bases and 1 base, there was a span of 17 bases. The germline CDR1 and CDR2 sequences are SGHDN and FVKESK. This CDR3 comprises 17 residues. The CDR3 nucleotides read TGTGCCAGCAGCCAAACTAAACAATCGGGCAGGAACACTGAAGCTTTCTTT. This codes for CASSQTKQSGRNTEAFF.

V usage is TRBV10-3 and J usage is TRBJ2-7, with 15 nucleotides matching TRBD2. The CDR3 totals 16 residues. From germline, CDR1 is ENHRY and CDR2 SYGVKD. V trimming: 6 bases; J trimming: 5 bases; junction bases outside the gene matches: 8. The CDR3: CAISAGTSGRSNEQYF. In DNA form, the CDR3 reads TGTGCCATCAGCGCCGGGACTAGCGGGAGGAGCAACGAGCAGTACTTC.

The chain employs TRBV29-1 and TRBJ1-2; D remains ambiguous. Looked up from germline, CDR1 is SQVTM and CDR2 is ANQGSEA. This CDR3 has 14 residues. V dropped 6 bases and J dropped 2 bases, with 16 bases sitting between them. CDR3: CSVPFKTSNYGYTF. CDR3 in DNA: TGCAGCGTACCATTCAAGACAAGCAACTATGGCTACACCTTC. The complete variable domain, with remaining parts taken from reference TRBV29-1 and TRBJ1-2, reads SAVISQKPSRDICQRGTSLTIQCQVDSQVTMMFWYRQQPGQSLTLIATANQGSEATYESGFVIDKFPISRPNLTFSTLTVSNMSPEDSSIYLCSVPFKTSNYGYTFGSGTRLTVV.

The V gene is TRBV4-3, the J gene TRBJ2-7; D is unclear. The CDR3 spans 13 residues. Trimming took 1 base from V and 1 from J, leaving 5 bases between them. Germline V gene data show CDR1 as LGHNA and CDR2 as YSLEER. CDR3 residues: CASSQGLSYEQYF. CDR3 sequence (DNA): TGCGCCAGCAGCCAAGGACTTTCCTACGAGCAGTACTTC.

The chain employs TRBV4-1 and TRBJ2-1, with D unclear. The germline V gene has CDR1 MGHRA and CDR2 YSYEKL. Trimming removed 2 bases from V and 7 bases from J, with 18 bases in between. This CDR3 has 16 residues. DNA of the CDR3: TGCGCCAGCAGCCAAATCGAGTGGTACAAGGGTAATGAGCAGTTCTTC. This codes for CASSQIEWYKGNEQFF.

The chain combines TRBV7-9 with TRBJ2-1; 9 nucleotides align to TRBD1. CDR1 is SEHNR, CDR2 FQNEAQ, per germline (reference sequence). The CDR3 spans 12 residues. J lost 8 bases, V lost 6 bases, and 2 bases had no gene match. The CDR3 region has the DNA TGTGCCAGCAGTCGGACAGGGGATGAGCAGTTCTTC. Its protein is CASSRTGDEQFF.

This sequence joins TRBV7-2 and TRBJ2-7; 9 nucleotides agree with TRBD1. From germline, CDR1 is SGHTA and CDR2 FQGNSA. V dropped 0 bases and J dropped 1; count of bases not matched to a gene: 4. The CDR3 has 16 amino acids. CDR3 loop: CASSLATTGGSYEQYF. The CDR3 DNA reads TGTGCCAGCAGCTTAGCCACGACAGGGGGTTCCTACGAGCAGTACTTC.

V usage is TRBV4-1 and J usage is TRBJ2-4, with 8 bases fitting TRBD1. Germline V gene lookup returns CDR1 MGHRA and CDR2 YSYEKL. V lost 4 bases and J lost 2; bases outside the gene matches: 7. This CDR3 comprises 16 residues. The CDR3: CASSLNQGATKNIQYF. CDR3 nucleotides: TGCGCCAGCAGCCTAAACCAGGGGGCGACCAAAAACATTCAGTACTTC.

In DNA, the CDR3 is TGCAGCGTTGCGCAGGGGCCACCCTACGAGCAGTACTTC. This translates into CSVAQGPPYEQYF. This rearrangement joins TRBV29-1 to TRBJ2-7; maybe TRBD1 (6 bases). Between the trimmed V and J ends, which lost 4 bases and 2 bases, there was a span of 12 bases. Per germline, CDR1 SQVTM and CDR2 ANQGSEA. This CDR3 has 13 amino acids.